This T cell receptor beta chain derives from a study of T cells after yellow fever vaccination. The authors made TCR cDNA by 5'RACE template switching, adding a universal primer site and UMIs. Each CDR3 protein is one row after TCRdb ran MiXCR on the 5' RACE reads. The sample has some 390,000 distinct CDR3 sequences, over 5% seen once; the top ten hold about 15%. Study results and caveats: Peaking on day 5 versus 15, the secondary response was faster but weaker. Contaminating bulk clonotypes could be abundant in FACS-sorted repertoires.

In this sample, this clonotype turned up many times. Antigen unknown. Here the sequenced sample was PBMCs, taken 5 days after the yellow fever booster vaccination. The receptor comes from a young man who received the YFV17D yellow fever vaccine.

The CDR3 DNA reads TGTGCCAGCAAATCTAACCCGGGACAGGTACACTCTGGGGCCAACGTCCTGACTTTC. It specifies CASKSNPGQVHSGANVLTF. V usage is TRBV25-1 and J usage is TRBJ2-6; 8 bases match TRBD1. Germline V gene data show CDR1 as MGHDK and CDR2 as SYGVNS. This CDR3 has 19 amino acids. Trimming cost V 7 bases and J 0 bases; bases outside gene matches: 14.